One and the same sample provided the 2 T cell receptor beta chains below, sequenced in a study of OX40 agonist ivuxolimab in advanced cancers. Assay: immunoSEQ multiplex PCR; the TCRdb copy retains only in-frame clones and omits some. The table shows tens of thousands of clones, with approximately 86% occurring only once. The source material was CD4+ or CD8+ T cells sorted from blood, sampled in a trial of the OX40 agonist ivuxolimab. The receptor source for this set is an adult with an advanced solid tumor such as melanoma, head and neck, liver or kidney cancer.

This chain links TRBV6-5 with TRBJ2-7; 8 positions match TRBD2. J lost 5 bases, V lost 5 bases, and 5 bases had no gene match. Germline V lookup: CDR1 MNHEY, CDR2 SVGAGI. This CDR3 has 13 residues. CDR3 bases: TGTGCCAGCAGTCCCGGGGGGGTGCACGAGCAGTACTTC. Translation gives CASSPGGVHEQYF.

This sequence joins TRBV2 and TRBJ2-1; 7 bases are a match to TRBD2. Germline V gene data show CDR1 as SNHLY and CDR2 as FYNNEI. V was pared by 7 bases and J by 6 bases, with 9 bases of the junction left unmatched. This CDR3 has 14 amino acids. The chain's CDR3 is CASTPTSWGNEQFF. The CDR3 coding sequence is TGTGCCAGCACCCCGACTAGCTGGGGCAATGAGCAGTTCTTC.